This T cell receptor (beta chain) was observed in a study of blood T cell repertoires in COVID-19. Background on the study: Spain, Italy and the United States supplied samples that represented acute and convalescent COVID-19.

Original methodology: By means of reference gene primer amplification, nucleated cell counts were estimated. Data came from immunoSEQ multiplex PCR; TCRdb stores just in-frame clones and leaves some out. V, J and clone size are those of that table, while D and trimming were read from the DNA. The repertoire includes around 260,000 clones, 80% to 90% of them detected once, and just under 2% sits in the top ten. The CDR3 runs 15 residues. V was cut by 1 base and J by 0 bases, with 10 bases left in between. CDR1 is LGHNA, CDR2 YSLEER, per germline. The sequence came from a man aged 30-40 years with active or convalescent COVID-19. Sequenced sample: peripheral blood. V usage is TRBV4-3 and J usage is TRBJ2-7, with a possible D match to TRBD2 (5 bases). CDR3 in amino acids: CASSQVYGGSYEQYF. The CDR3 nucleotides read TGCGCCAGCAGCCAAGTGTACGGAGGCTCCTACGAGCAGTACTTC.